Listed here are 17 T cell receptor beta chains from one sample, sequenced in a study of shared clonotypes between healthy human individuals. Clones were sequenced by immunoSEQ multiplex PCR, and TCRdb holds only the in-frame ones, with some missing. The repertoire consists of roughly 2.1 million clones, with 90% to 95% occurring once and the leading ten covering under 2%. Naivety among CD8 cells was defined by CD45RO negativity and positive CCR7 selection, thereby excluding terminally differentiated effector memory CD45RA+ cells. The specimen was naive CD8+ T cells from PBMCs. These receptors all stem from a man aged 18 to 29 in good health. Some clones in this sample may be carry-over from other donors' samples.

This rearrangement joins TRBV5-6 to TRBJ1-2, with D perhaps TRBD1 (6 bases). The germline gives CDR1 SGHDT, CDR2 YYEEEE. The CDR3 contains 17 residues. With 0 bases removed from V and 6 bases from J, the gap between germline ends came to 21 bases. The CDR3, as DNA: TGTGCCAGCAGCTTGGCTTTGGCAGGGGTGGAGGAGGATGGCTACACCTTC. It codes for CASSLALAGVEEDGYTF.

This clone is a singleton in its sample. CDR3 loop: CASSPREDTQYF. CDR3 coding DNA: TGTGCCAGCAGCCCAAGGGAAGATACGCAGTATTTT. This sequence joins TRBV7-2 and TRBJ2-3; D not certain. Trimming stripped 5 bases from V and 5 bases from J, with 8 bases between. Germline assignment: CDR1 SGHTA and CDR2 FQGNSA. This CDR3 has 12 residues.

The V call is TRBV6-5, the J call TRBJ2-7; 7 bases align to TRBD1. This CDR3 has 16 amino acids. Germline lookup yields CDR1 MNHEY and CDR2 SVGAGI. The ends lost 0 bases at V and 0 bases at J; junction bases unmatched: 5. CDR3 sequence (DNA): TGTGCCAGCAGTTACTCTACAGGGGCCGTCTCCTACGAGCAGTACTTC. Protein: CASSYSTGAVSYEQYF.

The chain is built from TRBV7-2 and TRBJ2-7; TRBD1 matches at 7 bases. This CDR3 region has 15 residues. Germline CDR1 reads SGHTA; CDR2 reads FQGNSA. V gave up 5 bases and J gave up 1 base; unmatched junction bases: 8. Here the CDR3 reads CASSRWDSSSYEQYF. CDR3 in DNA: TGTGCCAGCAGCCGATGGGACAGCTCTTCCTACGAGCAGTACTTC.

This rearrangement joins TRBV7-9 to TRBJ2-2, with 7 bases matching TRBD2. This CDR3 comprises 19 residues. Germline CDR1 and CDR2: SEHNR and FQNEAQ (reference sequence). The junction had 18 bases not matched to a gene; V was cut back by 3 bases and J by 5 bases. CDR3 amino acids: CASSFPSGGSFGGTGELFF. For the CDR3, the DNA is TGTGCCAGCAGCTTCCCTAGCGGAGGATCCTTCGGGGGGACCGGGGAGCTGTTTTTT.

The CDR3 protein is CASSPRRSEANVLTF. The CDR3 DNA reads as TGTGCCAGCAGCCCCCGCCGGTCAGAGGCCAACGTCCTGACTTTC. The V call is TRBV6-5, the J call TRBJ2-6, with D uncertain. The CDR3 contains 15 residues. Germline V gene sequence: CDR1 MNHEY, CDR2 SVGAGI. V was cut by 6 bases and J by 6 bases, with 15 bases left in between.

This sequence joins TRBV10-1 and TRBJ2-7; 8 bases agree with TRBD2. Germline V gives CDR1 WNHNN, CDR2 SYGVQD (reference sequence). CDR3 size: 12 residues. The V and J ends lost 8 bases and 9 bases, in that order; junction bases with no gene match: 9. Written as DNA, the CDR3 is TGCGCCAGCGGGCCGGGACTAGAGGGGCAGTACTTC. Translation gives CASGPGLEGQYF.

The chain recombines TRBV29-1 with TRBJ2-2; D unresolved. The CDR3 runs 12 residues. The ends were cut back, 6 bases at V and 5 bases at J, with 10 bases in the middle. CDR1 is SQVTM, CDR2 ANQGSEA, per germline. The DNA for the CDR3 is TGCAGCGTGACTTGGGCGACCGGGGAGCTGTTTTTT. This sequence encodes CSVTWATGELFF.

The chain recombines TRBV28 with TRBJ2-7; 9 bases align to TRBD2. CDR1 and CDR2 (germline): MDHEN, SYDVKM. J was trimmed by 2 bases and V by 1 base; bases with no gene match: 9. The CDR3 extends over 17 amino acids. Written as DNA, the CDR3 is TGTGCCAGCAGTTTATCGGCTAGCGGGGTATATACCTACGAGCAGTACTTC. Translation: CASSLSASGVYTYEQYF. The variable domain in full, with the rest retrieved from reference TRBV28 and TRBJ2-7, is DVKVTQSSRYLVKRTGEKVFLECVQDMDHENMFWYRQDPGLGLRLIYFSYDVKMKEKGDIPEGYSVSREKKERFSLILESASTNQTSMYLCASSLSASGVYTYEQYFGPGTRLTVT.

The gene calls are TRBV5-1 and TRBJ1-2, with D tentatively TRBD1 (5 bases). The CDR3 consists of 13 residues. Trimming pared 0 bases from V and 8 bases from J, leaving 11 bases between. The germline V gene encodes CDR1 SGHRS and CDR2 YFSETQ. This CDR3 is CASSLDGASGYTF. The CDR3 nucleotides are TGCGCCAGCAGCTTGGACGGGGCCTCCGGCTACACCTTC.

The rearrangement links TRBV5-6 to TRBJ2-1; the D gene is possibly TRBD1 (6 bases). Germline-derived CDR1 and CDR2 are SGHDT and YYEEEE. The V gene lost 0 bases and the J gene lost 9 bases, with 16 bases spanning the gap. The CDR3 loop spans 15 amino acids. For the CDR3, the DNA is TGTGCCAGCAGCTTGGGGGGTCAGGGGAGCACTGAGCAGTTCTTC. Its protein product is CASSLGGQGSTEQFF.

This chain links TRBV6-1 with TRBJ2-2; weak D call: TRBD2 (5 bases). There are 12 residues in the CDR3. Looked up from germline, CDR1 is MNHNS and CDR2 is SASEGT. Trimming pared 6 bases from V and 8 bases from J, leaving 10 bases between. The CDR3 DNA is TGTGCCAGCAGGACGGGAAGTGGGGAGCTGTTTTTT. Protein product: CASRTGSGELFF.

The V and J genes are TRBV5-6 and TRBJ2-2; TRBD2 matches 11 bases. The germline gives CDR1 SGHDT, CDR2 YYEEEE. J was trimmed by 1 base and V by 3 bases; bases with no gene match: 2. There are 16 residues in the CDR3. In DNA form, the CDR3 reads TGTGCCAGCAGCTCCCTAGCGGGAGGGAACACCGGGGAGCTGTTTTTT. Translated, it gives CASSSLAGGNTGELFF.

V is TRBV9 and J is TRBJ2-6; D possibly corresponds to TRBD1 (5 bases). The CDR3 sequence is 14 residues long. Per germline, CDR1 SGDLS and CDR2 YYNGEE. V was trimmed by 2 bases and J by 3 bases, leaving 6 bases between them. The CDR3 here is CASSVRDGANVLTF. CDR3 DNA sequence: TGTGCCAGCAGCGTCAGGGATGGGGCCAACGTCCTGACTTTC. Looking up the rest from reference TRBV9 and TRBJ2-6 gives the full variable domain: DSGVTQTPKHLITATGQRVTLRCSPRSGDLSVYWYQQSLDQGLQFLIQYYNGEERAKGNILERFSAQQFPDLHSELNLSSLELGDSALYFCASSVRDGANVLTFGAGSRLTVL.

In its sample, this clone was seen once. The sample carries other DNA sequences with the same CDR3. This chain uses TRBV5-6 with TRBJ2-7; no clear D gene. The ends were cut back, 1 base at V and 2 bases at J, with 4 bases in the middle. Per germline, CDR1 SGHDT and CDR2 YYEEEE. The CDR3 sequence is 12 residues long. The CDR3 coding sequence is TGTGCCAGCAGCTTGAGGACCTACGAGCAGTACTTC. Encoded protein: CASSLRTYEQYF. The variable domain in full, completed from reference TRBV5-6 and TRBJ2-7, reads DAGVTQSPTHLIKTRGQQVTLRCSPKSGHDTVSWYQQALGQGPQFIFQYYEEEERQRGNFPDRFSGHQFPNYSSELNVNALLLGDSALYLCASSLRTYEQYFGPGTRLTVT.

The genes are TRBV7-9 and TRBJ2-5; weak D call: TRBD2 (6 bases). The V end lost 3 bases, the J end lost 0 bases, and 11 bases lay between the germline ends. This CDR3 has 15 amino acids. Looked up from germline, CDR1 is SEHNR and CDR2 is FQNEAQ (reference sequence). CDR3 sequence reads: CASSLIAEYQETQYF. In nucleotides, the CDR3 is TGTGCCAGCAGCTTGATAGCGGAGTACCAAGAGACCCAGTACTTC. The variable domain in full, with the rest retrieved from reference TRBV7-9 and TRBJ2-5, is DTGVSQNPRHKITKRGQNVTFRCDPISEHNRLYWYRQTLGQGPEFLTYFQNEAQLEKSRLLSDRFSAERPKGSFSTLEIQRTEQGDSAMYLCASSLIAEYQETQYFGPGTRLLVL.

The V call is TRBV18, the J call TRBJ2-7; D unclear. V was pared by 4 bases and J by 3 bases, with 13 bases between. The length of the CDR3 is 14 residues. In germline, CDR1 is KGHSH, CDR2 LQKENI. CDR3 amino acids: CASSLHPSDYEQYF. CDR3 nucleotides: TGTGCCAGCTCACTCCACCCGTCAGACTACGAGCAGTACTTC.